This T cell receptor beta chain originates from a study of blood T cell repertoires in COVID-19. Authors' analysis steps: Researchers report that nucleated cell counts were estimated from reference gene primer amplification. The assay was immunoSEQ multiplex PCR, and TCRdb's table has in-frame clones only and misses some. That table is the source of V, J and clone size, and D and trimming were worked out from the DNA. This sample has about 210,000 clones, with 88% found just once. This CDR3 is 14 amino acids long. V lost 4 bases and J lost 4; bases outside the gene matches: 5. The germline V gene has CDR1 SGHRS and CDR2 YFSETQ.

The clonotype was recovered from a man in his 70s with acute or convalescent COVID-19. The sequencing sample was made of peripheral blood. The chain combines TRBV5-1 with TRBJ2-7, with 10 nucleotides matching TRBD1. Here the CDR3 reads CASSMTGGPYEQYF. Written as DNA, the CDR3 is TGCGCCAGCAGCATGACAGGGGGCCCTTACGAGCAGTACTTC.